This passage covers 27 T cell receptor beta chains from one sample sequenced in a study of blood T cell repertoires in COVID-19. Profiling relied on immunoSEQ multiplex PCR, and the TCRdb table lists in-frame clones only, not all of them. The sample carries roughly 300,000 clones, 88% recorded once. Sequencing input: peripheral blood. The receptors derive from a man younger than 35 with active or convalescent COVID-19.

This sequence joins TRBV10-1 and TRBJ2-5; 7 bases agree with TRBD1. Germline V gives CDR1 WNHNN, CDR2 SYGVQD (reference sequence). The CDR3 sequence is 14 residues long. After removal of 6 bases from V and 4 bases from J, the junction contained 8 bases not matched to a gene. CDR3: CASRTDRRRETQYF. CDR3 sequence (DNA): TGCGCCAGCAGGACGGACAGGCGACGAGAGACCCAGTACTTC.

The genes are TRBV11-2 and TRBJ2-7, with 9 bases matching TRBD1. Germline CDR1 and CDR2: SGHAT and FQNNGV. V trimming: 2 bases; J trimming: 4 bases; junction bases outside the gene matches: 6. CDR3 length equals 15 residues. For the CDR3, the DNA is TGTGCCAGCAGCTTACACCCGGGACAGGGATACGAGCAGTACTTC. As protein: CASSLHPGQGYEQYF.

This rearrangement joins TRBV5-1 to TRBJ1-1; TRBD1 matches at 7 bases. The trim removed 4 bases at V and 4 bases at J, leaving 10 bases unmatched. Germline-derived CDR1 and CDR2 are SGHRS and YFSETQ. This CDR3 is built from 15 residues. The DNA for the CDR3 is TGCGCCAGCAGCATAACCACAGGGGCAGGCACTGAAGCTTTCTTT. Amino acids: CASSITTGAGTEAFF.

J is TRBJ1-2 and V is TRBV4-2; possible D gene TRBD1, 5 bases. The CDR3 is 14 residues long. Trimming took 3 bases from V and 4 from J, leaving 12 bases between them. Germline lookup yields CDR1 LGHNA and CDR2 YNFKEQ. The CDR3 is CASSHEDSLYGYTF. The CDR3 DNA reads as TGTGCCAGCAGCCACGAAGACAGCCTCTATGGCTACACCTTC.

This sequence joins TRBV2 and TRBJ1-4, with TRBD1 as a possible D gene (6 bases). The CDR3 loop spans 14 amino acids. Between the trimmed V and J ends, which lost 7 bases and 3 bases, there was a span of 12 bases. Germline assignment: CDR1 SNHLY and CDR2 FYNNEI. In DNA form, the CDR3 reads TGTGCCAGCAACCCTCAGGGGTCTAATGAAAAACTGTTTTTT. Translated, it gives CASNPQGSNEKLFF.

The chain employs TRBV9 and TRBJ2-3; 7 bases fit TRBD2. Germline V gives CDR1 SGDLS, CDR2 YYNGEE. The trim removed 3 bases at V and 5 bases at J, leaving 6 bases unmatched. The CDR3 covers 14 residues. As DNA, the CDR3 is TGTGCCAGCAGCGGGGGCCCGGGGGGAGATACGCAGTATTTT. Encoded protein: CASSGGPGGDTQYF.

The CDR3 DNA is TGTGCCATCAGTGAGTCGGGTCAGGGCTTAGAGACCCAGTACTTC. Translation: CAISESGQGLETQYF. This chain connects TRBV10-3 to TRBJ2-5, with a weak D call TRBD1 (5 bases). The germline CDR1 and CDR2 sequences are ENHRY and SYGVKD. The CDR3 covers 15 residues. V dropped 0 bases and J dropped 4 bases, with 12 bases sitting between them.

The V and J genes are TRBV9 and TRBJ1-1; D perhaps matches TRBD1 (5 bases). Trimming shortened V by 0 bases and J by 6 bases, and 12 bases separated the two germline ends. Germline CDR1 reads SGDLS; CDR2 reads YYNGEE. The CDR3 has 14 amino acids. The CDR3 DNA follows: TGTGCCAGCAGCGTAGGAGGGCGGGGGGCTGAAGCTTTCTTT. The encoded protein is CASSVGGRGAEAFF.

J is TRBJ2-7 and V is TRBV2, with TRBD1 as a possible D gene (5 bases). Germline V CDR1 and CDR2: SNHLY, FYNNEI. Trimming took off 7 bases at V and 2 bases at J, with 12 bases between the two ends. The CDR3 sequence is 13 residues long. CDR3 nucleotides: TGTGCCAGCACCCAGGGAAGGCCCTACGAGCAGTACTTC. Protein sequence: CASTQGRPYEQYF.

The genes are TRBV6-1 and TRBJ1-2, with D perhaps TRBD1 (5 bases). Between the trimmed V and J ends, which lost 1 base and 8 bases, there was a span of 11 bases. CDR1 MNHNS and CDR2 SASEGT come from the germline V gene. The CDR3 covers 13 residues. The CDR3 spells CASSEGTLRGYTF. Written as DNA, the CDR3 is TGTGCCAGCAGTGAAGGGACATTAAGGGGCTACACCTTC.

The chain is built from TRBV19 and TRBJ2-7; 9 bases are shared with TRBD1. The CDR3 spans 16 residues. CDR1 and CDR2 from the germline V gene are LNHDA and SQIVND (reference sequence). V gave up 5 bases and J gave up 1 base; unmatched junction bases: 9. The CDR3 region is CASSGLGQGPSYEQYF. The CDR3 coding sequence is TGTGCCAGTAGTGGGCTGGGACAGGGCCCTTCCTACGAGCAGTACTTC. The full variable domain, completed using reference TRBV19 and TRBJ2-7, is DGGITQSPKYLFRKEGQNVTLSCEQNLNHDAMYWYRQDPGQGLRLIYYSQIVNDFQKGDIAEGYSVSREKKESFPLTVTSAQKNPTAFYLCASSGLGQGPSYEQYFGPGTRLTVT.

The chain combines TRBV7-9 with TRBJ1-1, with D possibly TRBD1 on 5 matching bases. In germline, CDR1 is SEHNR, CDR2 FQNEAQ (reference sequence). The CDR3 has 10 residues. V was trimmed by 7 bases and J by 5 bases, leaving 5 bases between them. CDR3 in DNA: TGTGCCAGCAAGGGGACTGAAGCTTTCTTT. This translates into CASKGTEAFF.

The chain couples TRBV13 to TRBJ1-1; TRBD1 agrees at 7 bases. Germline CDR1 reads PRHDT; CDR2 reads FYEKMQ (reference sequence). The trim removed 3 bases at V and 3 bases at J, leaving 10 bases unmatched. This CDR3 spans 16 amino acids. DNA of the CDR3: TGTGCCAGCAGCTTCCAAGTCGGGACAGCCCACACTGAAGCTTTCTTT. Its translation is CASSFQVGTAHTEAFF.

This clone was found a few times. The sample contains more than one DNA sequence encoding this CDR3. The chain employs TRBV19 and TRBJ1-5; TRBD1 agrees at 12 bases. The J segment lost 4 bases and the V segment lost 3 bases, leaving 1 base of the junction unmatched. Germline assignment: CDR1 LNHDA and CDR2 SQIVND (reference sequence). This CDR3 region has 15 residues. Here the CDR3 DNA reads TGTGCCAGTAGTATGGGACAGGGGGCTAATCAGCCCCAGCATTTT. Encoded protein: CASSMGQGANQPQHF.

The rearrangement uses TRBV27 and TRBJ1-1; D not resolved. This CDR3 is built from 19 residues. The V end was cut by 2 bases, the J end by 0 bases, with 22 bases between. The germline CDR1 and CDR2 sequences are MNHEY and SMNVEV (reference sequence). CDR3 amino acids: CASSLGYSGQSRMNTEAFF. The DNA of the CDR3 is TGTGCCAGCAGTTTAGGTTATTCTGGTCAGTCCCGCATGAACACTGAAGCTTTCTTT.

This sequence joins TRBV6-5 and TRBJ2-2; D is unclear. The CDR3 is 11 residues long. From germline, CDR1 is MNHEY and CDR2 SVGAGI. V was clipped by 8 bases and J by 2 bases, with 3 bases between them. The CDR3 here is CASQNTGELFF. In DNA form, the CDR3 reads TGTGCCAGCCAAAACACCGGGGAGCTGTTTTTT.

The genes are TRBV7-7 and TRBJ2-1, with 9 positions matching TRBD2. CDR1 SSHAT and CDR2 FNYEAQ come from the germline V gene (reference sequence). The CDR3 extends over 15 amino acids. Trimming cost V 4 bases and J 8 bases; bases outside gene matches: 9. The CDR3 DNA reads TGTGCCAGCAGCTCAAGCGGGGGGCTCGTCGATGAGCAGTTCTTC. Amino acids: CASSSSGGLVDEQFF.

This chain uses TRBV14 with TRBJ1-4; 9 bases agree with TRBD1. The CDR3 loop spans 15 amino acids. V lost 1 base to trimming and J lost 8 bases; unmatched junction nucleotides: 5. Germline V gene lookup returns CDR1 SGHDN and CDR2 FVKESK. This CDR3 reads CASSQVQGANEKLFF. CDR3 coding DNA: TGTGCCAGCAGCCAAGTACAGGGGGCGAACGAAAAACTGTTTTTT.

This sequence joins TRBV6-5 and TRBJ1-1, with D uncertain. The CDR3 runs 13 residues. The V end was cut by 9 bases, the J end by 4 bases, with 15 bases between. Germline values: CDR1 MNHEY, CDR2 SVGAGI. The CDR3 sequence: CASKQAFSTEAFF. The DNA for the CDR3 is TGTGCCAGTAAGCAGGCTTTCTCCACTGAAGCTTTCTTT.

In DNA form, the CDR3 reads TGTGCCAGCAGCTTAAGCGGGGGGTCCCAAGAGACCCAGTACTTC. This sequence encodes CASSLSGGSQETQYF. This chain links TRBV5-4 with TRBJ2-5; TRBD2 matches at 9 bases. The junction had 3 bases not matched to a gene; V was cut back by 2 bases and J by 1 base. There are 15 residues in the CDR3. The germline gives CDR1 SGHNT, CDR2 YYREEE (reference sequence).

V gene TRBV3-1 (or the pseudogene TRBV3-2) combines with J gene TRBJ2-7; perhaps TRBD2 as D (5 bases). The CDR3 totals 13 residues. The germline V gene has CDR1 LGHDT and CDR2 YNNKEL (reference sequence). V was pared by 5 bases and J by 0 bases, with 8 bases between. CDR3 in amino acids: CASSTRDSYEQYF. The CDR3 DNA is TGTGCCAGCAGCACCCGGGACTCCTACGAGCAGTACTTC.

The chain's CDR3 is CASIPRGGAPVQYF. The CDR3 nucleotides are TGTGCCAGCATTCCCCGGGGGGGGGCTCCCGTGCAGTACTTC. The V and J genes are TRBV27 and TRBJ2-7, with 8 bases lining up with TRBD2. Germline V gene data show CDR1 as MNHEY and CDR2 as SMNVEV (reference sequence). The CDR3 runs 14 residues. Trimming at V came to 7 bases and at J to 9 bases, leaving 14 bases not matched to a gene.

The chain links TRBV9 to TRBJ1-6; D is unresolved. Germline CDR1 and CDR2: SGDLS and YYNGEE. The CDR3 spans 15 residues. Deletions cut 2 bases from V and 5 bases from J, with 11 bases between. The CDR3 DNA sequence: TGTGCCAGCAGCGTTTCACCGGGGAATAATTCACCCCTCCACTTT. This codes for CASSVSPGNNSPLHF.

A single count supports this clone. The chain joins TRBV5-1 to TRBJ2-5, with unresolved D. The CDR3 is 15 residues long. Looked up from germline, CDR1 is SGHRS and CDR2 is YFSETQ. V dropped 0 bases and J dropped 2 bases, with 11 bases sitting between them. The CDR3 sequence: CASSLVGSKQETQYF. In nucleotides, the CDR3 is TGCGCCAGCAGCTTGGTGGGCAGTAAGCAAGAGACCCAGTACTTC.

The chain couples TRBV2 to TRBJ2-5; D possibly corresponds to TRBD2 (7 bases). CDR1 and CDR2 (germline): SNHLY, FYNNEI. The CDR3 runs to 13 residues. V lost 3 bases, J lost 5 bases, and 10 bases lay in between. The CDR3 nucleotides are TGTGCCAGCAGTGAGAGGGGGGGGGAGACCCAGTACTTC. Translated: CASSERGGETQYF.

The CDR3 DNA reads TGCGCCAGCAGCGCGGTCACACCGGGACTACCAATAGCCAAAAACATTCAGTACTTC. Translated, it gives CASSAVTPGLPIAKNIQYF. The rearrangement links TRBV5-1 to TRBJ2-4, with TRBD2 matching over 7 bases. From germline, CDR1 is SGHRS and CDR2 YFSETQ. CDR3 length: 19 amino acids. Losses at the gene ends were 4 bases for V and 0 bases for J; bases not matched to a gene: 16.

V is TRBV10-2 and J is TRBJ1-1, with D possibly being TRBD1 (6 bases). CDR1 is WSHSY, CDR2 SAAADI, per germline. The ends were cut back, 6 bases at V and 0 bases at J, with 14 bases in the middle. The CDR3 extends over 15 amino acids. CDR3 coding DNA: TGCGCCAGCAGAGAGGACAGCTACATGAACACTGAAGCTTTCTTT. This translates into CASREDSYMNTEAFF.